Below, 26 T cell receptor beta chains from the same sample are listed, as sequenced in a study of T cells in Graves' hyperthyroidism and ophthalmopathy. There were TCR beta CDR3 regions amplified from RNA transcripts. An initial round of RT-PCR targeting the TCR CDR3 relied on the HTBI primer set. TCRdb passed the multiplex PCR reads through MiXCR, listing each CDR3 protein once. The sample records 300,000 or so distinct CDR3 sequences, about a sixth being singletons. The sample consisted of blood. The source of these receptors is a woman aged 55-75 years with Graves' ophthalmopathy.

The rearrangement uses TRBV12-3 or TRBV12-4 and TRBJ2-2, with D possibly matching TRBD2 (6 bases). The CDR3 has 16 amino acids. V dropped 5 bases and J dropped 0 bases, with 13 bases sitting between them. The DNA for the CDR3 is TGTGCCAGCAGTCCAATAGCGGTTCCGAACACCGGGGAGCTGTTTTTT. It specifies CASSPIAVPNTGELFF.

The chain combines TRBV6-2 or TRBV6-3 with TRBJ1-2; D is perhaps TRBD1 (5 bases). With 0 bases removed from V and 8 bases from J, the gap between germline ends came to 13 bases. CDR1 and CDR2 (germline): MNHEY, SVGEGT. There are 14 residues in the CDR3. The CDR3 DNA sequence: TGTGCCAGCAGTTACTCCCGAGGGGTGGCAGGCTACACCTTC. Translating it yields CASSYSRGVAGYTF.

This clonotype appeared many times. The V and J genes are TRBV28 and TRBJ2-3; 16 nucleotides agree with TRBD2. The V segment lost 5 bases and the J segment 1 base; nucleotides outside the gene matches: 6. This CDR3 comprises 18 residues. Germline V CDR1 and CDR2: MDHEN, SYDVKM. The chain's CDR3 is CASSPGTSGRGRTDTQYF. The CDR3 DNA is TGTGCCAGCAGTCCGGGGACTAGCGGGAGGGGGCGCACAGATACGCAGTATTTT.

This clonotype was seen ten or more times. The chain employs TRBV5-6 and TRBJ2-7; TRBD2 matches 7 bases. Unmatched junction bases numbered 5, after V lost 2 bases and J lost 6 bases. This CDR3 has 13 amino acids. Germline V gives CDR1 SGHDT, CDR2 YYEEEE. The CDR3 DNA is TGTGCCAGCAGCTTCCGTATAGCGGGCGAGCAGTACTTC. This gives the protein CASSFRIAGEQYF.

V gene TRBV30 combines with J gene TRBJ2-5; D is undetermined. Trimming removed 4 bases from V and 5 bases from J, with 8 bases in between. CDR1 is GTSNPN, CDR2 SVGIG, per germline (reference sequence). There are 11 residues in the CDR3. The CDR3 spells CAWNSWETQYF. In nucleotides, the CDR3 is TGTGCCTGGAACTCATGGGAGACCCAGTACTTC.

This clonotype was recorded many times. The chain joins TRBV6-1 to TRBJ2-2; unclear D gene. V lost 8 bases to trimming and J lost 0 bases, with 4 bases between them. CDR1 is MNHNS, CDR2 SASEGT, per germline. This CDR3 spans 12 amino acids. For the CDR3, the DNA is TGTGCCAGCGGACCGAACACCGGGGAGCTGTTTTTT. Its translation: CASGPNTGELFF.

Ten or more counts support this clonotype. V is TRBV2 and J is TRBJ1-2; TRBD1 matches at 9 bases. Germline CDR1 reads SNHLY; CDR2 reads FYNNEI. This CDR3 is built from 13 residues. V trimming: 6 bases; J trimming: 6 bases; junction bases outside the gene matches: 5. For the CDR3, the DNA is TGTGCCAGCAGGAGGGACAGGGTTGATGGCTACACCTTC. It specifies CASRRDRVDGYTF. The full variable domain, in which reference TRBV2 and TRBJ1-2 provide the parts outside the CDR3, is EPEVTQTPSHQVTQMGQEVILRCVPISNHLYFYWYRQILGQKVEFLVSFYNNEISEKSEIFDDQFSVERPDGSNFTLKIRSTKLEDSAMYFCASRRDRVDGYTFGSGTRLTVV.

This chain links TRBV7-3 with TRBJ2-6; D not certain. V was cut by 5 bases and J by 1 base, with 9 bases left in between. Germline V gene sequence: CDR1 SGHTA, CDR2 FQGTGA. The CDR3 is 15 residues long. The CDR3 region has the DNA TGTGCCAGCAGCCCCCCCCCATCTGGGGCCAACGTCCTGACTTTC. Encoded protein: CASSPPPSGANVLTF.

This clonotype was recorded many times. The chain carries TRBV19 and TRBJ1-5; possible D gene TRBD1, 5 bases. The CDR3 length is 16 residues. Trimming took 3 bases from V and 6 from J, leaving 18 bases between them. The germline V gene encodes CDR1 LNHDA and CDR2 SQIVND (reference sequence). The CDR3 sequence: CASSIPSGGKSQPQHF. Written as DNA, the CDR3 is TGTGCCAGTAGTATTCCTTCGGGGGGTAAGAGTCAGCCCCAGCATTTT.

The table lists this clonotype with many counts. The chain employs TRBV7-6 and TRBJ1-2, with D maybe TRBD1 (6 bases). Between the trimmed V and J ends, which lost 1 base and 10 bases, there was a span of 19 bases. The CDR3 spans 15 residues. The germline V gene has CDR1 SGHVS and CDR2 FNYEAQ. CDR3 in amino acids: CASSLGPGAGRVYTF. The CDR3 DNA reads TGTGCCAGCAGCTTAGGTCCGGGGGCGGGCAGGGTCTACACCTTC. The full variable domain, its missing parts supplied by reference TRBV7-6 and TRBJ1-2, is GAGVSQSPRYKVTKRGQDVALRCDPISGHVSLYWYRQALGQGPEFLTYFNYEAQQDKSGLPNDRFSAERPEGSISTLTIQRTEQRDSAMYRCASSLGPGAGRVYTFGSGTRLTVV.

The chain employs TRBV6-1 and TRBJ1-2; no clear D gene. Germline V CDR1 and CDR2: MNHNS, SASEGT. V was trimmed by 1 base and J by 4 bases, leaving 13 bases between them. The length of the CDR3 is 15 residues. Written as DNA, the CDR3 is TGTGCCAGCAGTGAAGGGTTGGCAGAGGTCTATGGCTACACCTTC. This codes for CASSEGLAEVYGYTF.

This clonotype came up many times. V is TRBV7-2 and J is TRBJ2-3, with 12 positions matching TRBD2. The CDR3 covers 16 residues. V dropped 1 base and J dropped 6; count of bases not matched to a gene: 5. Germline CDR1 and CDR2: SGHTA and FQGNSA. CDR3 in DNA: TGTGCCAGCAGCTTAGTGTCTAGCGGGGGGGGTGATACGCAGTATTTT. Amino acid sequence: CASSLVSSGGGDTQYF.

The V and J genes are TRBV4-3 and TRBJ2-7, with D hard to call. Trimming left V 2 bases short and J 4 bases short, with 15 bases between. Germline V gene sequence: CDR1 LGHNA, CDR2 YSLEER. The CDR3 contains 15 residues. The CDR3 DNA reads as TGCGCCAGCAGCCAACCCGAAGTGGGGATGTACGAGCAGTACTTC. It codes for CASSQPEVGMYEQYF.

This clonotype showed up just a few times. The chain combines TRBV28 with TRBJ1-4, with 11 bases fitting TRBD1. J was trimmed by 11 bases and V by 8 bases; bases with no gene match: 10. CDR3 length equals 14 residues. Germline-derived CDR1 and CDR2 are MDHEN and SYDVKM. The CDR3 DNA reads as TGTGCCAGCGTATCCGGGACAGGGGGTTGGAAACTGTTTTTT. Amino acid sequence: CASVSGTGGWKLFF.

This rearrangement joins TRBV6-1 to TRBJ1-1, with a tentative D call TRBD1 (5 bases). The CDR3 runs to 12 residues. Germline CDR1 MNHNS, CDR2 SASEGT. The germline V and J ends were trimmed by 11 bases and 3 bases, with 13 bases remaining between them. The CDR3 sequence: CAVQGGDTEAFF. The DNA of the CDR3 is TGTGCCGTCCAGGGTGGGGACACTGAAGCTTTCTTT.

The chain uses TRBV6-1 and TRBJ2-1, with D hard to call. Germline assignment: CDR1 MNHNS and CDR2 SASEGT. The CDR3 is 15 amino acids. V was cut by 5 bases and J by 1 base, with 12 bases left in between. CDR3 in amino acids: CASSPLIGSYNEQFF. The DNA of the CDR3 is TGTGCCAGCAGTCCCCTTATCGGTTCCTACAATGAGCAGTTCTTC.

The sample holds a few counts of this clonotype. The chain joins TRBV29-1 to TRBJ1-1; D uncertain. Trimming took off 5 bases at V and 4 bases at J, with 5 bases between the two ends. The germline V gene has CDR1 SQVTM and CDR2 ANQGSEA. The CDR3 is made up of 10 amino acids. CDR3 DNA: TGCAGCGTTTTAATCACTGAAGCTTTCTTT. This translates into CSVLITEAFF.

At least ten counts were recorded for this clonotype. The chain combines TRBV27 with TRBJ1-6, with a possible D match to TRBD1 (5 bases). V was cut by 6 bases and J by 6 bases, with 6 bases left in between. CDR1 and CDR2 (germline): MNHEY, SMNVEV (reference sequence). CDR3 length: 12 residues. The CDR3 nucleotides are TGTGCCAGCAGGACAGCTAATTCACCCCTCCACTTT. It translates to CASRTANSPLHF.

V usage is TRBV9 and J usage is TRBJ2-2; D remains ambiguous. Trimming left V 0 bases short and J 3 bases short, with 9 bases between. Per the germline V gene, CDR1 is SGDLS and CDR2 is YYNGEE. The CDR3 has 15 residues. In DNA, the CDR3 is TGTGCCAGCAGCGTAGGATCGGTTGACACCGGGGAGCTGTTTTTT. This translates into CASSVGSVDTGELFF.

This clonotype was detected many times. The V call is TRBV7-2, the J call TRBJ2-3; 9 bases map to TRBD2. V dropped 2 bases and J dropped 2; count of bases not matched to a gene: 2. This CDR3 is 15 amino acids long. The germline CDR1 and CDR2 sequences are SGHTA and FQGNSA. The CDR3: CASSLLAGHTDTQYF. DNA of the CDR3: TGTGCCAGCAGCTTACTAGCGGGGCACACAGATACGCAGTATTTT.

This clonotype was detected ten times or more. V is TRBV14 and J is TRBJ2-2; tentative D call: TRBD1 (6 bases). The CDR3 totals 15 residues. In germline, CDR1 is SGHDN, CDR2 FVKESK. V dropped 3 bases and J dropped 5 bases, with 13 bases sitting between them. CDR3 sequence (DNA): TGTGCCAGCAGCCATACAGGGATGTGGACCGGGGAGCTGTTTTTT. Its translation is CASSHTGMWTGELFF.

The sample holds many counts of this clonotype. J is TRBJ2-7 and V is TRBV7-8; D uncertain. V lost 2 bases to trimming and J lost 4 bases, with 12 bases between them. The CDR3 is 14 amino acids. Germline lookup yields CDR1 SGHVS and CDR2 FQNEAQ. CDR3 nucleotide sequence: TGTGCCAGCAGCTTAAGCAGCTCAGCGTACGAGCAGTACTTC. The encoded protein is CASSLSSSAYEQYF.

In its sample, this clonotype was seen many times. CDR3 coding DNA: TGTGCCAGCACCGTAGGGACTAGCAGGAATGAGCAGTTCTTC. This gives the protein CASTVGTSRNEQFF. This chain links TRBV2 with TRBJ2-1; TRBD2 matches 9 bases. The CDR3 extends over 14 amino acids. Germline V gene sequence: CDR1 SNHLY, CDR2 FYNNEI. J gave up 7 bases and V 7 bases, and 8 bases lay outside the gene matches.

This clonotype appeared many times. V usage is TRBV6-2 or TRBV6-3 and J usage is TRBJ1-1; a weak D match, TRBD1 (5 bases). The CDR3 is 16 amino acids. The germline V and J ends were trimmed by 5 bases and 2 bases, with 18 bases remaining between them. Per the germline V gene, CDR1 is MNHEY and CDR2 is SVGEGT. The CDR3 nucleotides are TGTGCCAGCAGTCAGAGGACGGACACCCGAAACACTGAAGCTTTCTTT. It yields the protein CASSQRTDTRNTEAFF.

Concerning this clonotype: Sequence at one end of the junction differs from germline and may be a read error. J is TRBJ1-4 and V is TRBV5-1; 7 nucleotides align to TRBD1. Germline lookup yields CDR1 SGHRS and CDR2 YFSETQ. The CDR3 length is 15 residues. The DNA of the CDR3 is TGTGCCAGCAGCTTACATGGCAGGGGGGAAGAAAAACTGTTTTTT. Translating gives CASSLHGRGEEKLFF.

This CDR3 is CASSQEGGRYTGELFF. Written as DNA, the CDR3 is TGCGCCAGCAGCCAAGAGGGGGGTCGGTACACCGGGGAGCTGTTTTTT. The rearrangement links TRBV4-3 to TRBJ2-2; D perhaps matches TRBD2 (6 bases). The CDR3 runs to 16 residues. The V end was cut by 0 bases, the J end by 3 bases, with 11 bases between. CDR1 and CDR2 from the germline V gene are LGHNA and YSLEER.